This T cell receptor beta chain was retrieved from a study of cytotoxic CD8 clonotypes in ibrutinib-treated CLL. Here immunoSEQ multiplex PCR was the method, and the copy in TCRdb shows in-frame clones only, minus some. The table shows fewer than 300,000 clones, with less than 85% occurring only once. The CDR3 extends over 14 amino acids. Germline V CDR1 and CDR2: SGHRS, YFSETQ. The ends were cut back, 0 bases at V and 10 bases at J, with 14 bases in the middle. Sample: PBMCs, taken at disease progression, from a patient treated with ibrutinib. The receptor comes from a human donor with chronic lymphocytic leukemia. The V gene is TRBV5-1, the J gene TRBJ2-1; D unclear. CDR3 bases: TGCGCCAGCAGCTTGGCCGACCAGGTCGGGGAGCAGTTCTTC. It yields the protein CASSLADQVGEQFF.